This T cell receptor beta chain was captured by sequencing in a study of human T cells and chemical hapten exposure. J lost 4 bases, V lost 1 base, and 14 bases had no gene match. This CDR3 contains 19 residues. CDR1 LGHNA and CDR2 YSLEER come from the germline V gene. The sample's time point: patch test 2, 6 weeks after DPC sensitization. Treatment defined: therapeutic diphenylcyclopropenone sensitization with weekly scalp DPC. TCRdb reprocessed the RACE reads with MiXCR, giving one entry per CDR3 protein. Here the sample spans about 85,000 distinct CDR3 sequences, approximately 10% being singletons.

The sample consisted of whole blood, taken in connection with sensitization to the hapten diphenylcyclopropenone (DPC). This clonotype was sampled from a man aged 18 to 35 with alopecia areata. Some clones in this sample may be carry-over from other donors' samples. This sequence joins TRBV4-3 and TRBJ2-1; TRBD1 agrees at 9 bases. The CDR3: CASSQAITGGIGEYNEQFF. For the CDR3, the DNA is TGCGCCAGCAGCCAAGCGATTACAGGGGGCATCGGCGAGTACAATGAGCAGTTCTTC.